This T cell receptor beta chain is from a study of shared clonotypes between healthy human individuals. The study's findings and limits: Blood was the sole source, and tissue repertoires probably differ. The four-donor shared clonotypes exceeded non-shared clonotypes in generation probability, with non-shared ones scoring lower. Donor scarcity curtailed the genetic and exposure-history diversity represented herein.

Here immunoSEQ multiplex PCR was the method, and the copy in TCRdb shows in-frame clones only, minus some. The table lists 2,500,000 or so clones, around 92% of them singletons, with more than 0.35% in the top ten. Per germline, CDR1 SNHLY and CDR2 FYNNEI. The CDR3 consists of 15 residues. Trimming left V 5 bases short and J 4 bases short, with 14 bases between. Regarding this clone: The antigen is unknown.

This TCR derives from a man aged 18 to 30 in good health. Some clones in this sample may be carry-over from other donors' samples. Sequenced material: naive CD4+ T cells from PBMCs. Indicated subset: CD45RA+ positively selected. The rearrangement links TRBV2 to TRBJ1-4; D ambiguous. The chain's CDR3 is CASSKAGQYNEKLFF. Here the CDR3 DNA reads TGTGCCAGCAGTAAGGCGGGCCAGTATAATGAAAAACTGTTTTTT.